These T cell receptor beta chains were read from a single sample in a study of blood T cell repertoires in COVID-19. The repertoire was sequenced with immunoSEQ multiplex PCR; TCRdb's copy has only in-frame clones and lacks some. The profile shows about 37,000 clones, around 87% of them singletons. Sequences were obtained from peripheral blood. The receptors were sampled from a human donor in a cohort sampled during active COVID-19. CDR3s include the opening cysteine and the closing phenylalanine or tryptophan.

TRBJ1-5 | TRBV4-3 | CASSQDSHQPQHF
TRBJ2-6 | TRBV5-1 | CASSLLDSGANVLTF
TRBJ1-1 | TRBV6-1 | CASSEGGQGEAFF
TRBJ1-5 | TRBV6-6 | CASSQNSNQPQHF
TRBJ1-2 | TRBV10-3 | CAISEGGNSNYGYTF
TRBJ1-2 | TRBV10-3 | CAISEFTSANYGYTF
TRBJ1-1 | TRBV19 | CASSPGQGSTEAFF
TRBJ2-1 | TRBV25-1 | CASSESDGYEQFF
TRBJ1-5 | TRBV28 | CASSLLGRDQPQHF
TRBJ2-7 | TRBV24-1 | CATSDTRGSYEQYF
TRBJ2-7 | TRBV19 | CASREVAGSSREQYF
TRBJ1-1 | TRBV28 | CASSPTAGSGIEAFF
TRBJ1-5 | TRBV28 | CASSWGWNQPQHF
TRBJ2-1 | TRBV4-3 | CASSQFQSPSNEQFF
TRBJ2-1 | TRBV27 | CASSLGTGFSNEQFF
TRBJ1-4 | TRBV12-3/TRBV12-4 | CASGDGREKLFF
TRBJ2-7 | TRBV7-2 | CASSLQGSETYEQYF
TRBJ2-2 | TRBV5-4 | CASSLQGAGTGELFF
TRBJ1-6 | TRBV2 | CASSEQSGASPLHF
TRBJ1-5 | TRBV6-4 | CASSVPGQGINQPQHF
TRBJ2-7 | TRBV6-2/TRBV6-3 | CASSSFMAPSYEQYF
TRBJ2-1 | TRBV5-1 | CASSLILRASGGAYEQFF
TRBJ2-7 | TRBV12-3/TRBV12-4 | CASRTGTGYEQYF
TRBJ1-2 | TRBV7-2 | CASSLSGESYGYTF
TRBJ1-2 | TRBV27 | CASSFTGKNYGYTF
TRBJ1-2 | TRBV28 | CASSSGPPGANYGYTF
TRBJ2-7 | TRBV7-9 | CASSPRGSSSYEQYF
TRBJ1-2 | TRBV5-4 | CASSLGVQTGPGYTF
TRBJ1-1 | TRBV5-1 | CASSGGGSISEAFF
TRBJ2-4 | TRBV5-1 | CASSQDRQNIQYF
TRBJ1-2 | TRBV3-1/TRBV3-2 | CASSPSMGQHYGYTF
TRBJ2-3 | TRBV11-3 | CASSLVQKSTDTQYF
TRBJ2-7 | TRBV7-9 | CASSLVDSLSYEQYF
TRBJ1-4 | TRBV23-1 | CASSPPWRTANEKLFF
TRBJ1-4 | TRBV24-1 | CATSDFRDANEKLFF
TRBJ2-1 | TRBV24-1 | CATSDLAGGINEQFF
TRBJ2-7 | TRBV4-3 | CASSQETGGEQYF
TRBJ2-5 | TRBV28 | CASSRGQARETQYF
TRBJ2-1 | TRBV10-1 | CASSTGQTNEQFF
TRBJ2-3 | TRBV6-6 | CASSYGRGGSDTQYF
TRBJ2-3 | TRBV9 | CASSVGTGTDTQYF
TRBJ2-5 | TRBV7-6 | CASSLSVGGQETQYF
TRBJ1-4 | TRBV28 | CASSLVGEYLREKLFF
TRBJ1-1 | TRBV3-1/TRBV3-2 | CASSQQNRGKVRAEAFF
TRBJ2-7 | TRBV20-1 | CSARLAREQYF
TRBJ1-2 | TRBV5-1 | CASSLTPDRGRSGYTF
TRBJ1-4 | TRBV19 | CASNLDRGESGEEKLFF
TRBJ2-1 | TRBV28 | CASSSGLAVGGEQFF
TRBJ1-2 | TRBV9 | CASSAQLGADGYTF
TRBJ1-6 | TRBV5-1 | CASSTGQSSPLHF
TRBJ1-5 | TRBV12-1 | CASSTSGGLNQPQHF
TRBJ1-1 | TRBV18 | CASSQGRTEAFF
TRBJ1-1 | TRBV24-1 | CATSDSRGGQFTEAFF
TRBJ1-5 | TRBV24-1 | CATSDPRTGGGFNQPQHF
TRBJ2-5 | TRBV5-4 | CASSFPGSTQETQYF
TRBJ2-5 | TRBV19 | CASSMGLAGVVETQYF
TRBJ2-2 | TRBV27 | CASSKTAGNTGELFF
TRBJ1-2 | TRBV7-2 | CASSSLIGAQGFNYGYTF
TRBJ1-1 | TRBV28 | CASRTGNTEAFF